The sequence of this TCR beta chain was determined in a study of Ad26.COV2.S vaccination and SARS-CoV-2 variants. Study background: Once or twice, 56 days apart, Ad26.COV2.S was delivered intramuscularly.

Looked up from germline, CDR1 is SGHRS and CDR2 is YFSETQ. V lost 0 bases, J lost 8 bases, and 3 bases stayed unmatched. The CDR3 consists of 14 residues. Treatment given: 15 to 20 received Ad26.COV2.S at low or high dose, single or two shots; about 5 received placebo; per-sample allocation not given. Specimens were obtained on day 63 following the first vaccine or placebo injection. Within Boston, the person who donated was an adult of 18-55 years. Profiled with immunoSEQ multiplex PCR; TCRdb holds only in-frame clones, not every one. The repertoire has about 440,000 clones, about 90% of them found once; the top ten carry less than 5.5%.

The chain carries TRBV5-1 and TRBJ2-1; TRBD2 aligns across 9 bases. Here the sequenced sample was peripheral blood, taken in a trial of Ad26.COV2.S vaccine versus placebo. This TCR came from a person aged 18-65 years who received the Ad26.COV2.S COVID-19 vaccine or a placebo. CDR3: CASSLGGRVYEQFF. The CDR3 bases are TGCGCCAGCAGCTTGGGCGGGAGGGTCTATGAGCAGTTCTTC. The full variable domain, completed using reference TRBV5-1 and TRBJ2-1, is KAGVTQTPRYLIKTRGQQVTLSCSPISGHRSVSWYQQTPGQGLQFLFEYFSETQRNKGNFPGRFSGRQFSNSRSEMNVSTLELGDSALYLCASSLGGRVYEQFFGPGTRLTVL.